Listed below are T cell receptor beta chains from one sample, sequenced in a study of T cell responses to AZD1222 COVID-19 vaccine. The data were produced by immunoSEQ multiplex PCR, yet TCRdb's version contains in-frame clones alone and is incomplete. The repertoire holds 100,000 to 150,000 clones, with under 90% as singletons. Specimen: peripheral blood, collected on day 0 of AZD1222 vaccination. The receptor source for this set is an adult in good health. The conserved cysteine and the conserved F or W are not part of the CDR3 here.

V gene: TRBV2
J gene: TRBJ2-3
CDR3 protein: ASTWGATRRDTQY

V gene: TRBV7-9
J gene: TRBJ1-5
CDR3 protein: ASSETGPGNQPQH

V gene: TRBV3-1/TRBV3-2
J gene: TRBJ1-3
CDR3 protein: ASSDPTLSGNTIY

V gene: TRBV5-5
J gene: TRBJ2-5
CDR3 protein: ASSFTGTGGETQY

V gene: TRBV7-6
J gene: TRBJ1-6
CDR3 protein: ASSPLGVPLH

V gene: TRBV6-5
J gene: TRBJ1-2
CDR3 protein: ASSPRVSYGYT

V gene: TRBV5-8
J gene: TRBJ1-2
CDR3 protein: ASSLGAGGLEGYT

V gene: TRBV5-1
J gene: TRBJ1-1
CDR3 protein: ASSPPGDFEAF

V gene: TRBV28
J gene: TRBJ2-7
CDR3 protein: ASRGTGSSYEQY

V gene: TRBV5-1
J gene: TRBJ2-2
CDR3 protein: ASRRRTNTGELF

V gene: TRBV24-1
J gene: TRBJ1-3
CDR3 protein: ATGPSGGNTIY

V gene: TRBV6-2/TRBV6-3
J gene: TRBJ1-5
CDR3 protein: ASSYGGHRGNQPQH

V gene: TRBV6-1
J gene: TRBJ2-1
CDR3 protein: ASSDVGGPPF

V gene: TRBV9
J gene: TRBJ1-2
CDR3 protein: ASSLEAFPGDGGYT

V gene: TRBV5-1
J gene: TRBJ1-3
CDR3 protein: ASSLAGRGSTIY

V gene: TRBV5-1
J gene: TRBJ2-2
CDR3 protein: ASSFMVGRERTGELF

V gene: TRBV6-5
J gene: TRBJ2-3
CDR3 protein: ASRGTGGPADTQY

V gene: TRBV20-1
J gene: TRBJ1-4
CDR3 protein: SASAPGVGNEKLF

V gene: TRBV27
J gene: TRBJ2-2
CDR3 protein: ASTLAPGVNTGELF

V gene: TRBV6-5
J gene: TRBJ2-2
CDR3 protein: ASSSPPGELF

V gene: TRBV3-1/TRBV3-2
J gene: TRBJ2-3
CDR3 protein: ASSRTLSTDTQY

V gene: TRBV6-2/TRBV6-3
J gene: TRBJ1-1
CDR3 protein: ASSHGGRAPNTEAF

V gene: TRBV7-9
J gene: TRBJ1-2
CDR3 protein: ASSPRYLGQGGGYT

V gene: TRBV3-1/TRBV3-2
J gene: TRBJ2-7
CDR3 protein: ASSQDLGGAPSYEQY

V gene: TRBV6-4
J gene: TRBJ2-3
CDR3 protein: ASSVLAGAGDTQY

V gene: TRBV7-2
J gene: TRBJ1-5
CDR3 protein: ASSLQANQPQH

V gene: TRBV11-2
J gene: TRBJ1-5
CDR3 protein: ASSPDDRRNQPQH